Listed here are 5 T cell receptor beta chains from one sample, sequenced in a study of identical twins. One entry per CDR3 protein results from TCRdb running MiXCR on the 5' RACE reads. Altogether approximately 550,000 distinct CDR3 sequences are present, under 25% being singletons, with the ten largest covering 0.45% to 0.5%. The same data also contributed to another study, on yellow fever vaccine responses in identical twins.

Sequencing used CD4+ T cells sorted from blood. All receptors derive from a woman aged 18 to 35 in good health.

This clonotype occurred a few times. The chain carries TRBV5-1 and TRBJ1-2; 7 nucleotides agree with TRBD1. Germline V CDR1 and CDR2: SGHRS, YFSETQ. The CDR3 runs 16 residues. Trimming at V came to 3 bases and at J to 0 bases, leaving 8 bases not matched to a gene. CDR3 protein: CASSWDSRPANYGYTF. In nucleotides, the CDR3 is TGCGCCAGCAGCTGGGACAGCCGCCCGGCTAACTATGGCTACACCTTC.

This clonotype was observed a few times. V and J are TRBV7-3 and TRBJ2-1, with a tentative D call TRBD2 (5 bases). Germline CDR1 and CDR2: SGHTA and FQGTGA. The CDR3 spans 13 residues. V lost 3 bases, J lost 6 bases, and 9 bases lay in between. CDR3 amino acids: CASSFTEGNEQFF. The CDR3 coding sequence is TGTGCCAGCAGCTTTACCGAGGGCAATGAGCAGTTCTTC.

This clonotype was seen more than once but under ten times. The V and J genes are TRBV10-1 and TRBJ2-3; tentatively, D is TRBD2 (5 bases). The CDR3 contains 14 residues. V was cut by 2 bases and J by 6 bases, with 12 bases left in between. Germline CDR1 is WNHNN and CDR2 is SYGVQD (reference sequence). Here the CDR3 reads CASSEQLGTDTQYF. CDR3 sequence (DNA): TGCGCCAGCAGTGAGCAACTAGGAACCGATACGCAGTATTTT.

This clonotype was detected a few times. The chain links TRBV12-3 or TRBV12-4 to TRBJ2-3; TRBD1 aligns across 7 bases. This CDR3 has 14 residues. With V trimmed by 5 bases and J by 0 bases, 2 bases remained unmatched. The CDR3 bases are TGTGCCAGCAGTAAACAGGGGAGCACAGATACGCAGTATTTT. This codes for CASSKQGSTDTQYF.

Note on this clonotype: At one boundary the junction diverges from the germline segment, which might be a read error. The rearrangement links TRBV12-3 or TRBV12-4 to TRBJ2-1; 8 bases match TRBD1. The CDR3 sequence is 11 residues long. The DNA for the CDR3 is TGTGCCAGCAGTTTAATGGGACAGGCCACCTTC. This gives the protein CASSLMGQATF.